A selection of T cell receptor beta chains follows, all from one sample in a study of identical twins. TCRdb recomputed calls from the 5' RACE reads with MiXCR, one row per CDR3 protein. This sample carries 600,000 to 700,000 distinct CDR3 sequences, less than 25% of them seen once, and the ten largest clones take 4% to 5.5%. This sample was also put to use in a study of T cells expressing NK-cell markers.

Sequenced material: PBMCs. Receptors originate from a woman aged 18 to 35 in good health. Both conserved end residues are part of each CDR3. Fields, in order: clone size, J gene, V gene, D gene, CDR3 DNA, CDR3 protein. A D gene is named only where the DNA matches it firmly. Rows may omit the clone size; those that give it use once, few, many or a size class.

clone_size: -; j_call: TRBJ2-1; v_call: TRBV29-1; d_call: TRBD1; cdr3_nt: TGCAGCGCGCTTGAAGGGGGCGATGAGCAGTTCTTC; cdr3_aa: CSALEGGDEQFF
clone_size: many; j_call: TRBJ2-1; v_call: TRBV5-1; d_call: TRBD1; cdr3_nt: TGCGCCAGCAGCGGCGTCACAGGGGTTCGATACAATGAGCAGTTCTTC; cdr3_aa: CASSGVTGVRYNEQFF
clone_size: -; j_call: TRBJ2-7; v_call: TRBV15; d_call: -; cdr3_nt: TGTGCCACCAGCAGAGACCGGGACTCAGAGCAGTACTTC; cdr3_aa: CATSRDRDSEQYF
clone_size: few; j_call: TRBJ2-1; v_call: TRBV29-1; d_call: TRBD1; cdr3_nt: TGCAGCGTTCTTTGGGGGACAGCAAACAATGAGCAGTTCTTC; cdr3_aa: CSVLWGTANNEQFF
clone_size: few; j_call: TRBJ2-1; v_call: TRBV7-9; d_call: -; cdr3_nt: TGTGCCAGCAGCTTGTCGAAAGGTTCGTACAATGAGCAGTTCTTC; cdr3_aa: CASSLSKGSYNEQFF
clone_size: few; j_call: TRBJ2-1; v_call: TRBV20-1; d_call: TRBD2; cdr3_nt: TGCAGTGCTAGAGATCCCAGCGGGGGGGCTTATGAGCAGTTCTTC; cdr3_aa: CSARDPSGGAYEQFF
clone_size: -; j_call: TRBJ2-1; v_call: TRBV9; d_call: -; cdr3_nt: TGTGCCAGCAGCCCTGATCCGGGTCTTGGTGAGCAGTTCTTC; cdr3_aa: CASSPDPGLGEQFF
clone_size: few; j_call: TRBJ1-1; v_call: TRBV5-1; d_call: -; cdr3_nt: TGCGCCAGCATGGCCCAGGGGATGAACACTGAAGCTTTCTTT; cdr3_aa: CASMAQGMNTEAFF
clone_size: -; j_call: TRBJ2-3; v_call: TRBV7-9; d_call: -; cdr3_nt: TGTGCCAGCAGCTGGGAGACGGAGTATTTT; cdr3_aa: CASSWETEYF
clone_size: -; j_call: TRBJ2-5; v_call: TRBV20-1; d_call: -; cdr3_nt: TGCAGTGCTAGAGGCCCAGGGATCGGGGAGACCCAGTACTTC; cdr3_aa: CSARGPGIGETQYF
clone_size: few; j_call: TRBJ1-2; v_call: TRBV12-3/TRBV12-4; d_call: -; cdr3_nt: TGTGCCAGCAGTTTATCTAGGGACGGTGGCTACACCTTC; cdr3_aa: CASSLSRDGGYTF
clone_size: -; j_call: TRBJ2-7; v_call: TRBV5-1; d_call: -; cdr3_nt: TGCGCCAGCAACTGGACCCCTCTCGACGAGCAGTACTTC; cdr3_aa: CASNWTPLDEQYF
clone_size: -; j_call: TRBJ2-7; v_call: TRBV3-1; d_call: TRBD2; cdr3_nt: TGTGCCAGCAGTCTAAGGGGGGTAGCGGGGGCCTACGAGCAGTACTTC; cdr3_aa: CASSLRGVAGAYEQYF
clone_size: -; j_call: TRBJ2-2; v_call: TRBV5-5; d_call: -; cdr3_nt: TGTGCCAGCAGCCGGTATTTTGGGGAGCTGTTTTTT; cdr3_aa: CASSRYFGELFF
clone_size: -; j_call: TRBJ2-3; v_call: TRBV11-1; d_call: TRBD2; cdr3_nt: TGTGCCAGCAGCCTATCATGGACTAGCGGGGGGCCTAGCACAGATACGCAGTATTTT; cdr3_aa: CASSLSWTSGGPSTDTQYF
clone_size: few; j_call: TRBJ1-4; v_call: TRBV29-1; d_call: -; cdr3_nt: TGCAGCGTTCGTGCAGCAACTAATGAAAAACTGTTTTTT; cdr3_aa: CSVRAATNEKLFF
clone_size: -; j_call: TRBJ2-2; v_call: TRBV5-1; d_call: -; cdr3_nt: TGCGCCAGCAGCTTGGCCGATTCCGGGGAGCTGTTTTTT; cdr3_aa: CASSLADSGELFF
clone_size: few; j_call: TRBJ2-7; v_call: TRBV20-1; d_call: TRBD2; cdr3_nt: TGCAGTGCTACCAATCTACTAGCGGGAGATACCTACGAGCAGTACTTC; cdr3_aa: CSATNLLAGDTYEQYF
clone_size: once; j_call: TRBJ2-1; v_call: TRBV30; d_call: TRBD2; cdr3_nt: TGTGCCTGGGTCCCCAGCGGGATCTACAATAAGCAGTTCTTC; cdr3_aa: CAWVPSGIYNKQFF
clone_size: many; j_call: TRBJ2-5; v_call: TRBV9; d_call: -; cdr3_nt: TGTGCCAGCGGCCGGACTCAAGAGACCCAGTACTTC; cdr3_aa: CASGRTQETQYF
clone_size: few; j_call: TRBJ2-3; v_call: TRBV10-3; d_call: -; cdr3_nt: TGTGCCATCAGTGAGGCCCGCACAGATACGCAGTATTTT; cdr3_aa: CAISEARTDTQYF
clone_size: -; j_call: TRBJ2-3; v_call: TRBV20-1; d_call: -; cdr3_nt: TGCAGTATCGCGGAGGTAACAGATACGCAGTATTTT; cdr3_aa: CSIAEVTDTQYF
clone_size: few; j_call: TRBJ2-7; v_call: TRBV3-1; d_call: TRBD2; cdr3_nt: TGTGCCAGCAGCCAAGTACTAGCGGGGGACTACGAGCAGTACTTC; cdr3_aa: CASSQVLAGDYEQYF
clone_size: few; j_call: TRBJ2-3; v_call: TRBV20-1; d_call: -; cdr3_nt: TGCAGTGCTAGGGACACCTCTAGCACAGATACGCAGTATTTT; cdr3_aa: CSARDTSSTDTQYF
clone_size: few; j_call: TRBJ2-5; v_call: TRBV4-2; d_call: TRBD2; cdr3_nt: TGTGCCAGCAGCCAAGCGAAGAGGGAGGGAGGAGAGACCCAGTACTTC; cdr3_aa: CASSQAKREGGETQYF
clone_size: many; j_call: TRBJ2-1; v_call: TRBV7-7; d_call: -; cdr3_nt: TGTGCTAGCAGCTTAGAGGGCCGACGCAATGAGCAGTTCTTC; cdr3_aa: CASSLEGRRNEQFF
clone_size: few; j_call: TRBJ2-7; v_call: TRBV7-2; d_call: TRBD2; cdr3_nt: TGTGCCAGCAGCTTAGTGGGCAGCGGGGGACCCTACGAGCAGTACTTC; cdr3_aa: CASSLVGSGGPYEQYF
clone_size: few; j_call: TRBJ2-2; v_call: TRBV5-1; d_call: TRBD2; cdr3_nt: TGCGCCAGCAGCTTAGCCCCGGGGGGAAGAGAAACCGGGGAGCTGTTTTTT; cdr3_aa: CASSLAPGGRETGELFF
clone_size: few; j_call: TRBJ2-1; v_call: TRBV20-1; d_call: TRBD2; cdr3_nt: TGCAGTGCTAGGGACGGGGGGAACTCCTACAATGAGCAGTTCTTC; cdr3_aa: CSARDGGNSYNEQFF
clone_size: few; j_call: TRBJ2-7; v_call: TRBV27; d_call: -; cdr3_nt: TGTGCCAGCAGTCCCAATCGACAAACATGGCACGAGCAGTACTTC; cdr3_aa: CASSPNRQTWHEQYF
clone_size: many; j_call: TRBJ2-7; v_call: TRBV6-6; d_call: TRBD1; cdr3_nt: TGTGCCAGCAGTTATGACAGGACAGGCGAGCAGTACTTC; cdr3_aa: CASSYDRTGEQYF